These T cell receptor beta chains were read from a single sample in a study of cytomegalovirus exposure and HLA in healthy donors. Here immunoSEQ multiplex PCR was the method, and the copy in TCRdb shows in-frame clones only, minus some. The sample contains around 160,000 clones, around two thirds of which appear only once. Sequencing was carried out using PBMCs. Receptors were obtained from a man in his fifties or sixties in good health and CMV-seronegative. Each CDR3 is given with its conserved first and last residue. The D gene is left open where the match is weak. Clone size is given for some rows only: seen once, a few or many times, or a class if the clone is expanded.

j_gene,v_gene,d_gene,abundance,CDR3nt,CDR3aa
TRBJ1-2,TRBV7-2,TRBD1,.,TGTGCCAGCAGCCCTTGGACAGGGGCCTATGGCTACACCTTC,CASSPWTGAYGYTF
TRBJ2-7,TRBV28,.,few,TGTGCCAGCAGTTTAAGAGGGCCTCCCTACGAGCAGTACTTC,CASSLRGPPYEQYF
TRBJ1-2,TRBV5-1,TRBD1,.,TGCGCCAGCAGCTTGGGCGCAGGGGGCGATGGCTACACCTTC,CASSLGAGGDGYTF
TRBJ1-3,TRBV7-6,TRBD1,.,TGTGCCAGCAGCGGACAGGGCTCTGGAAACACCATATATTTT,CASSGQGSGNTIYF
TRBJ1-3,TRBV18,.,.,TGTGCCAGCTCACCGGCGGGATCCGGAAACACCATATATTTT,CASSPAGSGNTIYF
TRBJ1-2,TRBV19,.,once,TGTGCCAGTAGTATTTGGGCCAGGGGAAACTATGGCTACACCTTC,CASSIWARGNYGYTF
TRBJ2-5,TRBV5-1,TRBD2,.,TGCGCCAGCAGCTTGGGGGGGACTAGCGGGGCCGAGACCCAGTACTTC,CASSLGGTSGAETQYF
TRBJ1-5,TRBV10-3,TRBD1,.,TGTGCCATCAGTGACTTACAGGGGGCCGCTCAGCCCCAGCATTTT,CAISDLQGAAQPQHF
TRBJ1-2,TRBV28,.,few,TGTGCCAGCAGTTTGATAGGGCAGGGTGCGGGCTACACCTTC,CASSLIGQGAGYTF
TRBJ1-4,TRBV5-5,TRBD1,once,TGTGCCAGCAGCTTGTTCGGACAGGGGGCGGGAACTAATGAAAAACTGTTTTTT,CASSLFGQGAGTNEKLFF
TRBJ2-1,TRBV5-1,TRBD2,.,TGCGCCAGCAGCTTGGACGGGACTAGCGGGGGGTATGAGCAGTTCTTC,CASSLDGTSGGYEQFF
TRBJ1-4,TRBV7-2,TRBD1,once,TGTGCCAGCAGCAGACAGGGAACTGAAAAACTGTTTTTT,CASSRQGTEKLFF
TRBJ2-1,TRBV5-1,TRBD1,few,TGCGCCAGCAGCTCACACAGGGGACCCTACAATGAGCAGTTCTTC,CASSSHRGPYNEQFF
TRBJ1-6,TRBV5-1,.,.,TGCGCCAGCAGCCAGGGGCCTGGTAATTCACCCCTCCACTTT,CASSQGPGNSPLHF
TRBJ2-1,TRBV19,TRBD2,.,TGTGCCAGTAGTTACCCCCGGGACTACCCCTACAATGAGCAGTTCTTC,CASSYPRDYPYNEQFF
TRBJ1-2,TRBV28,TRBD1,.,TGTGCCAGCAGACCAGGGGGGAACTATGGCTACACCTTC,CASRPGGNYGYTF
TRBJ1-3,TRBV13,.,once,TGTGCCAGCAGCTTAGGGACAGACTCTGGAAACACCATATATTTT,CASSLGTDSGNTIYF
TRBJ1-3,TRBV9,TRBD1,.,TGTGCCAGCAGCGTAGTGGCAGGGGGTACTGGAAACACCATATATTTT,CASSVVAGGTGNTIYF
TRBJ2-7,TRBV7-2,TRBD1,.,TGTGCCAGCAGCTTAGCGGGACAGTCTTACGAGCAGTACTTC,CASSLAGQSYEQYF
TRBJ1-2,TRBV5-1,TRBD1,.,TGCGCCAGCAGCTTGGCCGGGACAGGGGGGCCGAGGGACTATGGCTACACCTTC,CASSLAGTGGPRDYGYTF
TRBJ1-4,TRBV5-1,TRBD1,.,TGCGCCAGCAGCTACTCGGGACAGGGTGTGGAAAAACTGTTTTTT,CASSYSGQGVEKLFF
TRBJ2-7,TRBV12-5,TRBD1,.,TGTGCTAGTGGTCGGGACAGCTCCTACGAGCAGTACTTC,CASGRDSSYEQYF
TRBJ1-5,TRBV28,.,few,TGTGCCAGCAGTTTAACAGGGCCAGTGCAGCCCCAGCATTTT,CASSLTGPVQPQHF
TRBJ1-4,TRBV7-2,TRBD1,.,TGTGCCAGCAGCCCTGACAGGGGGGGTAATGAAAAACTGTTTTTT,CASSPDRGGNEKLFF
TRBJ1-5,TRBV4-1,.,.,TGCGCCAGCAGCCAAGAGGGAGGGGGGAATCAGCCCCAGCATTTT,CASSQEGGGNQPQHF